Included here is one TCR beta chain sequence, with context. These data originate in a study of T cell changes during pregnancy in multiple sclerosis. The V end lost 7 bases, the J end lost 7 bases, and 11 bases lay between the germline ends. Germline V CDR1 and CDR2: MDHEN, SYDVKM. The CDR3 runs to 12 residues. Sequencing used immunoSEQ multiplex PCR; TCRdb keeps in-frame clones, though not all of them. The sample lists about 60,000 clones, approximately 91% occurring once. The chain combines TRBV28 with TRBJ1-5; tentative D call: TRBD1 (6 bases). This TCR derives from a female donor with multiple sclerosis, enrolled in a pregnancy study. This specimen consisted of peripheral blood, obtained in the second trimester of pregnancy. The CDR3 bases are TGTGCCAGCAAACAGGGAGGGCAGCCCCAGCATTTT. Its translation: CASKQGGQPQHF.